Here is one T cell receptor (beta chain) with its context. Its antigen is unidentified. These data are taken from a study of shared clonotypes between healthy human individuals. Overall study findings and caveats: Only blood was sampled, and tissue TCR repertoires likely differ from blood ones. Sequencing of the sorted subsets was shown by rarefaction to be incomplete despite large depth. Among donors, sharing of clonotypes was expected to be affected by sequencing depth.

Naive CD8 cells were CD45RO-negative, positively selected for CCR7, excluding terminally differentiated effector memory CD45RA+ cells. Germline assignment: CDR1 SGDLS and CDR2 YYNGEE. V was clipped by 3 bases and J by 4 bases; unmatched bases: 8. The CDR3 extends over 16 amino acids. The study ran the assay at deep level. Clones were read by immunoSEQ multiplex PCR, and TCRdb kept only the in-frame ones, dropping some. Of 600,000 or so clones listed, 98% were seen once; the top ten hold 0.25% to 0.35%. The sequencing input was naive CD8+ T cells sorted from blood. This chain connects TRBV9 to TRBJ2-7; 12 nucleotides match TRBD1. This clonotype originated in a man aged 25-45 years in good health. CDR3 DNA sequence: TGTGCCAGCAGCGGGGGACAGGGGGCGATTGGGTACGAGCAGTACTTC. Translating gives CASSGGQGAIGYEQYF.